These 32 T cell receptor beta chains came from one sample sequenced in a study of persistence of HIV-infected CD4 T cells. An overlapping HIV-1 Gag peptide pool stimulated these cells at roughly 1 ug/peptide/mL. Responding CD4+ T cells were sorted by upregulation of both CD40 ligand and CD69. This was the immunoSEQ version 4 assay in survey mode. The protocol was immunoSEQ multiplex PCR, while the TCRdb copy is restricted to in-frame clones and leaves out a portion. The data show under 25,000 clones, approximately 79% seen once. No antigen has been identified for these receptors. The sample was CD4+ T cells sorted from PBMCs after approximately 20-hour stimulation, taken from a patient who received antiretroviral therapy. The source is an adult man with HIV who was CMV-seropositive.

The chain has TRBV18 and TRBJ2-3; D is unclear. The CDR3 loop spans 14 amino acids. Per germline, CDR1 KGHSH and CDR2 LQKENI. V was cut by 2 bases and J by 4 bases, with 10 bases left in between. The CDR3 DNA reads as TGTGCCAGCTCACCAACGAGCGCCGCAGATACGCAGTATTTT. It translates to CASSPTSAADTQYF.

Turning to this clone: Other DNA variants within this sample encode the same CDR3. This sequence joins TRBV28 and TRBJ2-1, with D possibly matching TRBD2 (6 bases). CDR1 MDHEN and CDR2 SYDVKM come from the germline V gene. The CDR3 is 15 residues long. The V end lost 3 bases, the J end lost 0 bases, and 9 bases lay between the germline ends. CDR3: CASSFGGASYNEQFF. CDR3 coding DNA: TGTGCCAGCAGTTTCGGAGGGGCCTCCTACAATGAGCAGTTCTTC. Based on the CDR3 plus reference TRBV28 and TRBJ2-1, the full variable domain is DVKVTQSSRYLVKRTGEKVFLECVQDMDHENMFWYRQDPGLGLRLIYFSYDVKMKEKGDIPEGYSVSREKKERFSLILESASTNQTSMYLCASSFGGASYNEQFFGPGTRLTVL.

The chain recombines TRBV6-6 with TRBJ2-1, with 7 bases lining up with TRBD2. J was trimmed by 3 bases and V by 3 bases; bases with no gene match: 2. Germline values: CDR1 MNHNY, CDR2 SVGAGI (reference sequence). There are 14 residues in the CDR3. The CDR3: CASSYTGGYNEQFF. CDR3 DNA sequence: TGTGCCAGCAGTTATACGGGGGGCTACAATGAGCAGTTCTTC.

The gene calls are TRBV25-1 and TRBJ2-3, with D unresolved. The germline V and J ends were trimmed by 5 bases and 3 bases, with 15 bases remaining between them. CDR1 MGHDK and CDR2 SYGVNS come from the germline V gene. This CDR3 is 15 amino acids long. CDR3 protein: CASSPGFPGTDTQYF. CDR3 coding DNA: TGTGCCAGCAGTCCTGGTTTTCCTGGAACAGATACGCAGTATTTT.

The chain carries TRBV2 and TRBJ1-1, with D tentatively TRBD1 (5 bases). The CDR3 loop spans 15 amino acids. V was cut by 6 bases and J by 3 bases, with 17 bases left in between. Germline V gene lookup returns CDR1 SNHLY and CDR2 FYNNEI. The CDR3 DNA reads TGTGCCAGCAGGACGGGACCCTGGCGAGACACTGAAGCTTTCTTT. Amino acids: CASRTGPWRDTEAFF.

This clone was recorded only once. This chain connects TRBV6-5 to TRBJ1-5; no reliable D call. The V and J ends lost 2 bases and 3 bases respectively, with 8 bases between them. The germline CDR1 and CDR2 sequences are MNHEY and SVGAGI. The CDR3 spans 14 residues. CDR3 nucleotide sequence: TGTGCCAGCAGTTACAAGACGGACAATCAGCCCCAGCATTTT. Translating gives CASSYKTDNQPQHF.

V is TRBV6-6 and J is TRBJ2-2; D perhaps matches TRBD1 (5 bases). The germline V gene has CDR1 MNHNY and CDR2 SVGAGI (reference sequence). This CDR3 region has 15 residues. V was clipped by 4 bases and J by 6 bases, with 15 bases between them. The CDR3 here is CASSLGVERPGELFF. The CDR3 DNA reads as TGTGCCAGCAGTTTAGGGGTAGAGAGGCCCGGGGAGCTGTTTTTT.

V gene TRBV6-5 combines with J gene TRBJ1-2, with unresolved D. Germline CDR1 reads MNHEY; CDR2 reads SVGAGI. The CDR3 has 12 residues. V was cut by 5 bases and J by 8 bases, with 12 bases left in between. In DNA form, the CDR3 reads TGTGCCAGCAGTCGGCCGCTTGGAGGCTACACCTTC. Translating gives CASSRPLGGYTF.

The genes are TRBV9 and TRBJ2-1; D gene uncertain. V lost 1 base to trimming and J lost 8 bases, with 13 bases between them. The CDR3 is 14 residues long. From germline, CDR1 is SGDLS and CDR2 YYNGEE. This CDR3 is CASSVRWGWDEQFF. The DNA of the CDR3 is TGTGCCAGCAGCGTAAGGTGGGGATGGGATGAGCAGTTCTTC.

This clone was found once. The CDR3 here is CASSPAGTGNNSPLHF. The CDR3 DNA is TGTGCCAGCTCACCGGCCGGGACAGGGAATAATTCACCCCTCCACTTT. J is TRBJ1-6 and V is TRBV18; 9 nucleotides agree with TRBD1. Trimming cost V 3 bases and J 5 bases; bases outside gene matches: 5. Looked up from germline, CDR1 is KGHSH and CDR2 is LQKENI. The CDR3 covers 16 residues.

This clone was observed a few times. This chain joins TRBV19 and TRBJ1-6; D is possibly TRBD1 (5 bases). This CDR3 comprises 14 residues. V was clipped by 5 bases and J by 7 bases, with 12 bases between them. Germline V gives CDR1 LNHDA, CDR2 SQIVND (reference sequence). CDR3 region: CASSAGVSNSPLHF. The CDR3 bases are TGTGCCAGTAGTGCGGGGGTTTCCAATTCACCCCTCCACTTT. The whole variable domain, remainder taken from reference TRBV19 and TRBJ1-6, is DGGITQSPKYLFRKEGQNVTLSCEQNLNHDAMYWYRQDPGQGLRLIYYSQIVNDFQKGDIAEGYSVSREKKESFPLTVTSAQKNPTAFYLCASSAGVSNSPLHFGNGTRLTVT.

The chain employs TRBV9 and TRBJ1-3, with D uncertain. The CDR3 contains 12 residues. V lost 3 bases, J lost 4 bases, and 5 bases lay in between. From germline, CDR1 is SGDLS and CDR2 YYNGEE. The CDR3 here is CASSAEGNTIYF. The CDR3 DNA reads TGTGCCAGCAGCGCCGAGGGAAACACCATATATTTT.

The chain links TRBV5-1 to TRBJ2-3; 13 nucleotides align to TRBD2. The germline V gene has CDR1 SGHRS and CDR2 YFSETQ. There are 19 residues in the CDR3. The ends lost 4 bases at V and 3 bases at J; junction bases unmatched: 14. The CDR3 spells CASSPRPGLAGIKTDTQYF. CDR3 bases: TGCGCCAGCAGCCCGCGGCCGGGACTAGCGGGGATCAAGACAGATACGCAGTATTTT.

The chain links TRBV3-1 (or the pseudogene TRBV3-2) to TRBJ2-7, with TRBD2 matching over 7 bases. There are 12 residues in the CDR3. Germline-derived CDR1 and CDR2 are LGHDT and YNNKEL (reference sequence). Trimming at V came to 8 bases and at J to 0 bases, leaving 1 base not matched to a gene. CDR3 in amino acids: CASGGGSYEQYF. CDR3 nucleotide sequence: TGTGCCAGCGGCGGGGGCTCCTACGAGCAGTACTTC.

The genes are TRBV29-1 and TRBJ1-1; D is possibly TRBD1 (5 bases). V was shortened by 7 bases and J by 1 base, with 13 bases between the two germline ends. Germline V gene data show CDR1 as SQVTM and CDR2 as ANQGSEA. The CDR3 loop spans 13 amino acids. CDR3 nucleotide sequence: TGCAGCGCTCCGGGCACAGGGAACACTGAAGCTTTCTTT. Protein sequence: CSAPGTGNTEAFF.

The gene calls are TRBV6-5 and TRBJ1-1; 7 nucleotides align to TRBD1. V shed 6 bases, J shed 5 bases, and the junction held 6 bases outside the gene matches. The CDR3 is made up of 13 amino acids. Germline CDR1 is MNHEY and CDR2 is SVGAGI. In DNA form, the CDR3 reads TGTGCCAGCAGCCACAGGGGTGGGACTGAAGCTTTCTTT. This gives the protein CASSHRGGTEAFF.

This sequence joins TRBV2 and TRBJ2-2; 9 nucleotides line up with TRBD1. This CDR3 region has 14 residues. With V trimmed by 7 bases and J by 6 bases, 6 bases remained unmatched. Germline V gene data show CDR1 as SNHLY and CDR2 as FYNNEI. DNA for the CDR3: TGTGCCAGCAAAAGACAGGGGGGGCCCGGGGAGCTGTTTTTT. Encoded protein: CASKRQGGPGELFF.

The J gene is TRBJ1-2, the V gene TRBV29-1; no clear D gene. Germline lookup yields CDR1 SQVTM and CDR2 ANQGSEA. Trimming removed 0 bases at V and 1 base at J, with 3 bases between. This CDR3 comprises 12 residues. CDR3 sequence (DNA): TGCAGCGTTGAAGAGAATAACTATGGCTACACCTTC. Amino acid sequence: CSVEENNYGYTF.

The V and J genes are TRBV5-1 and TRBJ2-6; D may be TRBD1 (6 bases). Germline V CDR1 and CDR2: SGHRS, YFSETQ. V dropped 4 bases and J dropped 1 base, with 9 bases sitting between them. The CDR3 covers 15 residues. The CDR3 bases are TGCGCCAGCAGCGTTACAGGGTCTGGGGCCAACGTCCTGACTTTC. It translates to CASSVTGSGANVLTF.

This clone is labeled as large. The chain employs TRBV3-1 (or the pseudogene TRBV3-2) and TRBJ2-7; D possibly corresponds to TRBD2 (6 bases). The CDR3 spans 16 residues. V was cut by 4 bases and J by 0 bases, with 16 bases left in between. CDR1 LGHDT and CDR2 YNNKEL come from the germline V gene (reference sequence). The CDR3 DNA follows: TGTGCCAGCAGCCCCTGGCCGGGACTTCCCTCCTACGAGCAGTACTTC. Protein sequence: CASSPWPGLPSYEQYF.

The rearrangement joins TRBV27 to TRBJ2-2; D is possibly TRBD2 (5 bases). The CDR3 length is 16 residues. The V end was cut by 4 bases, the J end by 6 bases, with 18 bases between. Germline CDR1 is MNHEY and CDR2 is SMNVEV (reference sequence). CDR3 sequence reads: CASSWGVQALSGELFF. CDR3 in DNA: TGTGCCAGCAGTTGGGGAGTCCAAGCCCTTTCCGGGGAGCTGTTTTTT.

This chain connects TRBV2 to TRBJ1-5; D gene ambiguous. V lost 4 bases and J lost 5, with 12 bases in between. Germline V gene data show CDR1 as SNHLY and CDR2 as FYNNEI. The CDR3 spans 14 residues. In DNA, the CDR3 is TGTGCCAGCAGTGCTTATTCAGACTATCAGCCCCAGCATTTT. Residues: CASSAYSDYQPQHF. The complete variable domain, with remaining parts taken from reference TRBV2 and TRBJ1-5, reads EPEVTQTPSHQVTQMGQEVILRCVPISNHLYFYWYRQILGQKVEFLVSFYNNEISEKSEIFDDQFSVERPDGSNFTLKIRSTKLEDSAMYFCASSAYSDYQPQHFGDGTRLSIL.

The rearrangement links TRBV18 to TRBJ1-1, with 7 bases fitting TRBD1. CDR1 and CDR2 from the germline V gene are KGHSH and LQKENI. The V and J ends lost 0 bases and 5 bases, in that order; junction bases with no gene match: 12. The length of the CDR3 is 17 residues. In DNA form, the CDR3 reads TGTGCCAGCTCACCACCGAAGACACAGGGGAGGCGGACTGAAGCTTTCTTT. Translated: CASSPPKTQGRRTEAFF.

In its sample, this clone was seen once. The rearrangement uses TRBV5-1 and TRBJ1-2; 8 bases are a match to TRBD1. In germline, CDR1 is SGHRS, CDR2 YFSETQ. This CDR3 has 15 amino acids. J lost 1 base, V lost 4 bases, and 6 bases had no gene match. The CDR3 bases are TGCGCCAGCAGCGTACAGGGGGTTAATAACTATGGCTACACCTTC. It specifies CASSVQGVNNYGYTF.

This chain uses TRBV7-8 with TRBJ2-7; 7 nucleotides line up with TRBD2. From germline, CDR1 is SGHVS and CDR2 FQNEAQ. CDR3 length: 14 amino acids. The junction had 4 bases not matched to a gene; V was cut back by 3 bases and J by 2 bases. CDR3 loop: CASSFRDYTYEQYF. The CDR3 nucleotides read TGTGCCAGCAGCTTCCGGGACTACACCTACGAGCAGTACTTC.

The J gene is TRBJ1-5, the V gene TRBV6-5; D is uncertain. This CDR3 has 14 amino acids. Germline V gene data show CDR1 as MNHEY and CDR2 as SVGAGI. Trimming removed 5 bases at V and 0 bases at J, with 8 bases between. Here the CDR3 DNA reads TGTGCCAGCAGTCAGAAGTATAGCAATCAGCCCCAGCATTTT. Encoded protein: CASSQKYSNQPQHF.

J is TRBJ1-2 and V is TRBV20-1; 8 nucleotides match TRBD1. The CDR3 is 11 residues long. Trimming cost V 7 bases and J 6 bases; bases outside gene matches: 4. Germline CDR1 DFQATT, CDR2 SNEGSKA (reference sequence). CDR3 protein: CSVETGDGYTF. The CDR3 region has the DNA TGCAGTGTTGAGACAGGGGATGGCTACACCTTC.

The chain carries TRBV7-3 and TRBJ2-3, with 10 bases lining up with TRBD2. CDR1 and CDR2 (germline): SGHTA, FQGTGA. Losses at the gene ends were 5 bases for V and 5 bases for J; bases not matched to a gene: 7. The CDR3 loop spans 15 amino acids. CDR3 in DNA: TGTGCCAGCAGCATATTAGCGGGGGGAGGAGATACGCAGTATTTT. Amino acid sequence: CASSILAGGGDTQYF. The full variable domain, in which reference TRBV7-3 and TRBJ2-3 provide the parts outside the CDR3, is GAGVSQTPSNKVTEKGKYVELRCDPISGHTALYWYRQSLGQGPEFLIYFQGTGAADDSGLPNDRFFAVRPEGSVSTLKIQRTERGDSAVYLCASSILAGGGDTQYFGPGTRLTVL.

This clone has a single count. The V gene is TRBV6-6, the J gene TRBJ1-4; possible D gene TRBD1, 5 bases. Germline assignment: CDR1 MNHNY and CDR2 SVGAGI (reference sequence). V gave up 7 bases and J gave up 6 bases, with 12 bases separating them. The CDR3 contains 13 residues. CDR3: CASTDGGDEKLFF. CDR3 bases: TGTGCCAGCACCGACGGGGGTGATGAAAAACTGTTTTTT.

The V call is TRBV28, the J call TRBJ2-5; TRBD1 is a possible D gene (5 bases). CDR1 and CDR2 (germline): MDHEN, SYDVKM. The V end was cut by 6 bases, the J end by 2 bases, with 13 bases between. This CDR3 region has 14 residues. CDR3 protein: CASSGHTIQETQYF. CDR3 DNA: TGTGCCAGCAGCGGACACACCATTCAAGAGACCCAGTACTTC.

This clone turned up a few times. This chain links TRBV4-1 with TRBJ2-1; D uncertain. With 4 bases removed from V and 5 bases from J, the gap between germline ends came to 6 bases. Germline V gives CDR1 MGHRA, CDR2 YSYEKL. CDR3 length: 12 residues. This CDR3 reads CASSPKNNEQFF. CDR3 nucleotides: TGCGCCAGCAGCCCTAAGAACAATGAGCAGTTCTTC.

This chain joins TRBV12-3 or TRBV12-4 and TRBJ1-6, with unresolved D. The V gene lost 6 bases and the J gene lost 5 bases, with 8 bases spanning the gap. The CDR3 loop spans 13 amino acids. The CDR3 DNA follows: TGTGCCAGCAGGTCAAGGAATAATTCACCCCTCCACTTT. Its protein product is CASRSRNNSPLHF.